The present T cell receptor beta chain was sequenced within a study of blood T cells in healthy people across ages. General study points: While age rose, TCR beta diversity per million T cells dropped in a roughly linear way. The study found TCR beta diversity correlated strongly with naive T cell percentage. Donor CMV status, an unknown factor, possibly confounded changes in expanded clonotypes.

On this clonotype: The antigen is unknown.

Together with a sample-barcoded 5' primer, a J-beta primer mix was included in a second PCR lasting roughly 6 to 12 cycles. Using its own MiXCR run on the 5' RACE reads, TCRdb lists one record per CDR3 protein. The data show some 920,000 distinct CDR3 sequences, with roughly 51% seen just once and 20% to 25% held by the top ten. A minimum of 7 million PBMCs was isolated per sample. CDR3 size: 15 residues. The germline V gene encodes CDR1 SGHAT and CDR2 FQNNGV. After removal of 0 bases from V and 8 bases from J, the junction contained 7 bases not matched to a gene. The chain joins TRBV11-2 to TRBJ2-1; 7 bases map to TRBD2. The sequence was obtained from a woman aged 55-69 years in good health. Sequenced sample: blood. The CDR3 sequence is CASSLEGEGSHEQFF. The DNA of the CDR3 is TGTGCCAGCAGCTTAGAAGGGGAGGGCTCCCATGAGCAGTTCTTC.